These 30 T cell receptor beta chains originate from one sample sequenced in a study of cytomegalovirus exposure and HLA in healthy donors. 13 Jbeta primers and 60 Vbeta primers were used for the PCR. Repertoires were generated with immunoSEQ multiplex PCR, while TCRdb's copy carries only in-frame clones and drops some. The sample lists a few hundred thousand clones, roughly four fifths occurring once. The specimen was PBMCs. These receptors were obtained from a girl aged 2 to 10 in good health and CMV-seronegative.

This clone was recorded a few times. This chain's CDR3 is CASSSRDRGLAGNTIYF. For the CDR3, the DNA is TGTGCCAGCAGCTCCCGGGACAGGGGTCTAGCTGGAAACACCATATATTTT. This chain connects TRBV5-4 to TRBJ1-3; 10 bases map to TRBD1. J lost 2 bases, V lost 3 bases, and 8 bases had no gene match. Per the germline V gene, CDR1 is SGHNT and CDR2 is YYREEE (reference sequence). The CDR3 runs 17 residues.

The V gene is TRBV14, the J gene TRBJ1-1, with no clear D. This CDR3 has 13 amino acids. The germline V gene encodes CDR1 SGHDN and CDR2 FVKESK. V was shortened by 2 bases and J by 4 bases, with 8 bases between the two germline ends. In nucleotides, the CDR3 is TGTGCCAGCAGCCAAACTCACGGCACTGAAGCTTTCTTT. It specifies CASSQTHGTEAFF.

The chain recombines TRBV18 with TRBJ1-1; 8 bases are shared with TRBD1. V trimming: 6 bases; J trimming: 1 base; junction bases outside the gene matches: 4. The CDR3 runs to 14 residues. CDR1 and CDR2 (germline): KGHSH, LQKENI. The CDR3 loop is CASSAGQGNTEAFF. Written as DNA, the CDR3 is TGTGCCAGCTCGGCTGGACAGGGGAACACTGAAGCTTTCTTT.

CDR3 loop: CSVGLQGGNTIYF. In DNA form, the CDR3 reads TGCAGCGTTGGGTTACAGGGTGGAAACACCATATATTTT. The V call is TRBV29-1, the J call TRBJ1-3; D is perhaps TRBD1 (6 bases). The germline V gene encodes CDR1 SQVTM and CDR2 ANQGSEA. The CDR3 sequence is 13 residues long. V was trimmed by 4 bases and J by 3 bases, leaving 10 bases between them.

In this sample, this clone turned up a few times. The chain links TRBV6-5 to TRBJ2-1; TRBD2 matches 7 bases. CDR3 length equals 13 residues. V shed 2 bases and J 9 bases; nucleotides not matched to a gene: 4. Germline CDR1 MNHEY, CDR2 SVGAGI. The CDR3 sequence: CASSYGTKGEQFF. The CDR3 bases are TGTGCCAGCAGTTACGGGACTAAGGGTGAGCAGTTCTTC.

Only one count was recorded for this clone. V and J are TRBV5-4 and TRBJ2-5; 10 bases are shared with TRBD2. Germline-derived CDR1 and CDR2 are SGHNT and YYREEE (reference sequence). The trim removed 2 bases at V and 4 bases at J, leaving 5 bases unmatched. There are 15 residues in the CDR3. CDR3 DNA sequence: TGTGCCAGCAGCTTAAGCGGGGGGGCCGTAGAGACCCAGTACTTC. This gives the protein CASSLSGGAVETQYF. Complete variable domain (other parts from reference TRBV5-4 and TRBJ2-5): ETGVTQSPTHLIKTRGQQVTLRCSSQSGHNTVSWYQQALGQGPQFIFQYYREEENGRGNFPPRFSGLQFPNYSSELNVNALELDDSALYLCASSLSGGAVETQYFGPGTRLLVL.

The rearrangement links TRBV30 to TRBJ2-5, with 8 nucleotides matching TRBD2. Judging by the DNA end, TRBJ2-7 fits better; the J call may be wrong. This CDR3 is 16 amino acids long. Germline V CDR1 and CDR2: GTSNPN, SVGIG (reference sequence). The CDR3 bases are TGTGCCTGGATCCCCCCGGGGCGGGGGGATTCCTACGAGCAGTACTTC. Its protein product is CAWIPPGRGDSYEQYF.

The chain recombines TRBV6-5 with TRBJ2-1; 7 bases agree with TRBD1. The V gene end was trimmed by 5 bases and the J gene end by 5 bases; junction bases not matched to a gene: 6. This CDR3 is 14 amino acids long. Germline V lookup: CDR1 MNHEY, CDR2 SVGAGI. In DNA, the CDR3 is TGTGCCAGCAGTACGGGACAGATGAACAATGAGCAGTTCTTC. The encoded protein is CASSTGQMNNEQFF.

The chain employs TRBV19 and TRBJ1-3, with unresolved D. The length of the CDR3 is 13 residues. Trimming left V 6 bases short and J 2 bases short, with 8 bases between. Germline values: CDR1 LNHDA, CDR2 SQIVND (reference sequence). The CDR3 DNA is TGTGCCAGTAGGAGGATTCCTGGAAACACCATATATTTT. This encodes CASRRIPGNTIYF. The full variable domain, rest sourced from reference TRBV19 and TRBJ1-3, is DGGITQSPKYLFRKEGQNVTLSCEQNLNHDAMYWYRQDPGQGLRLIYYSQIVNDFQKGDIAEGYSVSREKKESFPLTVTSAQKNPTAFYLCASRRIPGNTIYFGEGSWLTVV.

Only a few counts were recorded for this clone. The gene calls are TRBV7-3 and TRBJ2-2; D remains ambiguous. This CDR3 comprises 13 residues. CDR1 is SGHTA, CDR2 FQGTGA, per germline. V was shortened by 5 bases and J by 0 bases, with 4 bases between the two germline ends. DNA for the CDR3: TGTGCCAGCAGCCTCTCGAACACCGGGGAGCTGTTTTTT. Translating it yields CASSLSNTGELFF.

The CDR3 loop is CASNPSGGYEQYF. The CDR3, as DNA: TGTGCCAGCAACCCCAGCGGGGGCTACGAGCAGTACTTC. The chain links TRBV9 to TRBJ2-7; 8 nucleotides match TRBD2. The V and J ends lost 6 bases and 3 bases, in that order; junction bases with no gene match: 5. The CDR3 sequence is 13 residues long. Germline V CDR1 and CDR2: SGDLS, YYNGEE.

The rearrangement uses TRBV5-1 and TRBJ2-4, with 7 bases lining up with TRBD2. The germline V gene encodes CDR1 SGHRS and CDR2 YFSETQ. This CDR3 spans 15 amino acids. V shed 3 bases and J 7 bases; nucleotides not matched to a gene: 10. The CDR3 region is CASSWEGRFGNIQYF. In nucleotides, the CDR3 is TGCGCCAGCAGCTGGGAGGGGAGGTTCGGGAACATTCAGTACTTC.

This clone was detected only once. The chain employs TRBV5-6 and TRBJ2-1, with 9 bases identical to TRBD1. The CDR3 is 16 amino acids. The germline V gene has CDR1 SGHDT and CDR2 YYEEEE. V lost 6 bases, J lost 4 bases, and 11 bases stayed unmatched. CDR3: CASNWDRVMGYNEQFF. CDR3 DNA sequence: TGTGCCAGCAACTGGGACAGGGTTATGGGATACAATGAGCAGTTCTTC.

The chain joins TRBV5-6 to TRBJ2-7; weak D call: TRBD1 (5 bases). From germline, CDR1 is SGHDT and CDR2 YYEEEE. With 6 bases removed from V and 6 bases from J, the gap between germline ends came to 10 bases. This CDR3 region has 11 residues. CDR3 amino acids: CASNRGGEQYF. As DNA, the CDR3 is TGTGCCAGCAATAGGGGTGGCGAGCAGTACTTC.

V usage is TRBV7-8 and J usage is TRBJ2-1, with D unresolved. CDR1 and CDR2 (germline): SGHVS, FQNEAQ. The CDR3 totals 14 residues. Deletions cut 5 bases from V and 6 bases from J, with 14 bases between. The DNA for the CDR3 is TGTGCCAGCAGCCTTAGAAATGGTATCAATGAGCAGTTCTTC. Protein product: CASSLRNGINEQFF.

The rearrangement joins TRBV7-9 to TRBJ2-1; 11 nucleotides align to TRBD2. Germline-derived CDR1 and CDR2 are SEHNR and FQNEAQ (reference sequence). CDR3 length: 16 amino acids. Trimming took 1 base from V and 7 from J; bases not matched to a gene: 6. The CDR3 DNA reads as TGTGCCAGCAGCTTAGTTCTAGCGGGAGGAAGGAATGAGCAGTTCTTC. It translates to CASSLVLAGGRNEQFF.

The chain links TRBV5-1 to TRBJ1-2; the D gene is possibly TRBD1 (5 bases). V gave up 2 bases and J gave up 7 bases, with 9 bases separating them. The CDR3 totals 12 residues. The germline gives CDR1 SGHRS, CDR2 YFSETQ. The CDR3 protein is CASSFDSGGYTF. The DNA for the CDR3 is TGCGCCAGCAGCTTTGACAGTGGTGGCTACACCTTC.

The J gene is TRBJ2-7, the V gene TRBV13; 8 positions agree with TRBD2. The CDR3 loop spans 18 amino acids. Germline V lookup: CDR1 PRHDT, CDR2 FYEKMQ (reference sequence). Trimming cost V 5 bases and J 0 bases; bases outside gene matches: 15. CDR3 loop: CASSPRGRGAGSSYEQYF. The CDR3 nucleotides read TGTGCCAGCAGCCCCCGCGGGCGGGGGGCTGGGAGCTCCTACGAGCAGTACTTC.

The chain joins TRBV18 to TRBJ1-3; D unclear. CDR1 is KGHSH and CDR2 is LQKENI in the germline V gene. V dropped 3 bases and J dropped 2 bases, with 11 bases sitting between them. This CDR3 contains 15 residues. CDR3 DNA sequence: TGTGCCAGCTCACCGGAGATTCCGGCTGGAAACACCATATATTTT. The encoded protein is CASSPEIPAGNTIYF.

This sequence joins TRBV4-1 and TRBJ2-5; 9 nucleotides agree with TRBD2. The assigned J gene may be wrong: the sequence end matches TRBJ2-7 better. Germline V gene sequence: CDR1 MGHRA, CDR2 YSYEKL. The CDR3 runs 14 residues. CDR3 bases: TGCGCCAGCAGCCACGCGGGAGGGGGGGGCGAGCAGTACTTC. Translating gives CASSHAGGGGEQYF.

The V and J genes are TRBV10-3 and TRBJ2-3; 14 nucleotides align to TRBD2. V lost 0 bases, J lost 6 bases, and 20 bases stayed unmatched. Per the germline V gene, CDR1 is ENHRY and CDR2 is SYGVKD. The CDR3 spans 22 residues. The CDR3 is CAISESIRDNSGTSGSMDTQYF. In DNA form, the CDR3 reads TGTGCCATCAGTGAGTCGATCCGGGACAACTCCGGGACTAGCGGGAGTATGGATACGCAGTATTTT.

The genes are TRBV11-2 and TRBJ1-1, with 9 bases lining up with TRBD1. CDR3 size: 15 residues. V trimming: 5 bases; J trimming: 2 bases; junction bases outside the gene matches: 6. Germline CDR1 and CDR2: SGHAT and FQNNGV. This CDR3 is CASSPRDRVNTEAFF. Here the CDR3 DNA reads TGTGCCAGCAGCCCTAGGGACAGGGTTAACACTGAAGCTTTCTTT.

The chain employs TRBV15 and TRBJ1-2; TRBD1 aligns across 7 bases. The germline gives CDR1 LNHNV, CDR2 YYDKDF (reference sequence). J lost 6 bases, V lost 1 base, and 2 bases had no gene match. The CDR3 has 13 residues. The CDR3, as DNA: TGTGCCACCAGCAGAGTACAGGGGCATGGCTACACCTTC. Translation: CATSRVQGHGYTF.

The genes are TRBV5-8 and TRBJ2-5, with TRBD2 identical over 8 bases. Germline assignment: CDR1 SGHTS and CDR2 YDEGEE. Trimming cost V 7 bases and J 5 bases; bases outside gene matches: 7. This CDR3 has 13 amino acids. The CDR3 nucleotides are TGTGCCAGCTGTCGGGGGGGCCGGGAGACCCAGTACTTC. It translates to CASCRGGRETQYF.

The rearrangement joins TRBV7-6 to TRBJ2-1; a weak D match, TRBD2 (5 bases). The CDR3 spans 15 residues. V was cut by 4 bases and J by 1 base, with 11 bases left in between. Looked up from germline, CDR1 is SGHVS and CDR2 is FNYEAQ. CDR3 in amino acids: CASSSMIASYNEQFF. The CDR3 DNA is TGTGCCAGCAGCTCGATGATAGCGTCCTACAATGAGCAGTTCTTC. The variable domain in full, completed from reference TRBV7-6 and TRBJ2-1, reads GAGVSQSPRYKVTKRGQDVALRCDPISGHVSLYWYRQALGQGPEFLTYFNYEAQQDKSGLPNDRFSAERPEGSISTLTIQRTEQRDSAMYRCASSSMIASYNEQFFGPGTRLTVL.

J is TRBJ2-5 and V is TRBV5-1; D perhaps matches TRBD2 (7 bases). From germline, CDR1 is SGHRS and CDR2 YFSETQ. Trimming pared 1 base from V and 1 base from J, leaving 14 bases between. The CDR3 sequence is 16 residues long. The CDR3 loop reads CASSLWGGPLQETQYF. The DNA for the CDR3 is TGCGCCAGCAGCTTGTGGGGGGGCCCCCTCCAAGAGACCCAGTACTTC.

The chain uses TRBV19 and TRBJ1-1, with D tentatively TRBD1 (6 bases). V dropped 1 base and J dropped 4 bases, with 10 bases sitting between them. CDR1 and CDR2 from the germline V gene are LNHDA and SQIVND (reference sequence). The CDR3 consists of 14 residues. DNA of the CDR3: TGTGCCAGTAGTATAGGTGGGGGCTTCACTGAAGCTTTCTTT. Protein: CASSIGGGFTEAFF.

This chain uses TRBV4-1 with TRBJ1-3; weak D call: TRBD1 (5 bases). V shed 0 bases and J shed 0 bases, with 9 bases lying between them. The CDR3 covers 16 residues. Looked up from germline, CDR1 is MGHRA and CDR2 is YSYEKL. The DNA of the CDR3 is TGCGCCAGCAGCCAAGATAGACAGTACTCTGGAAACACCATATATTTT. Protein: CASSQDRQYSGNTIYF.

The chain uses TRBV25-1 and TRBJ2-7; perhaps TRBD1 as D (6 bases). The CDR3 is 15 residues long. With 1 base removed from V and 3 bases from J, the gap between germline ends came to 13 bases. Germline lookup yields CDR1 MGHDK and CDR2 SYGVNS. The CDR3 DNA reads as TGTGCCAGCAGTGAATGGGTTGGCAGGGGCTACGAGCAGTACTTC. The encoded protein is CASSEWVGRGYEQYF.

The chain carries TRBV5-4 and TRBJ1-2; 8 bases fit TRBD1. Per the germline V gene, CDR1 is SGHNT and CDR2 is YYREEE (reference sequence). The CDR3 covers 17 residues. Trimming removed 5 bases from V and 3 bases from J; junction bases left unmatched: 15. CDR3 in amino acids: CASSSILDRELHYGYTF. The CDR3 DNA follows: TGTGCCAGCAGTTCCATCCTGGACAGGGAACTCCACTATGGCTACACCTTC. The whole variable domain, filled in from reference TRBV5-4 and TRBJ1-2, reads ETGVTQSPTHLIKTRGQQVTLRCSSQSGHNTVSWYQQALGQGPQFIFQYYREEENGRGNFPPRFSGLQFPNYSSELNVNALELDDSALYLCASSSILDRELHYGYTFGSGTRLTVV.